This TCR beta chain comes out of a study of shared clonotypes between healthy human individuals. The overall study: Each donor had three CD4 naive, three CD4 memory, two CD8 naive and one CD8 memory plate.

Clones were sequenced by immunoSEQ multiplex PCR, and TCRdb holds only the in-frame ones, with some missing. The repertoire includes about 710,000 clones, over 55% of them detected once, and over 1.5% sits in the top ten. Per germline, CDR1 SGHDN and CDR2 FVKESK. V lost 2 bases, J lost 1 base, and 8 bases lay in between. The length of the CDR3 is 14 residues. The TCR comes from a woman in her 30s in good health. V usage is TRBV14 and J usage is TRBJ1-1, with D possibly matching TRBD1 (5 bases). Input material: memory CD4+ T cells sorted from blood. Subset described: CD45RA-negative fraction. CDR3 nucleotides: TGTGCCAGCAGCCAATTCAGGGAGAACACTGAAGCTTTCTTT. It yields the protein CASSQFRENTEAFF.